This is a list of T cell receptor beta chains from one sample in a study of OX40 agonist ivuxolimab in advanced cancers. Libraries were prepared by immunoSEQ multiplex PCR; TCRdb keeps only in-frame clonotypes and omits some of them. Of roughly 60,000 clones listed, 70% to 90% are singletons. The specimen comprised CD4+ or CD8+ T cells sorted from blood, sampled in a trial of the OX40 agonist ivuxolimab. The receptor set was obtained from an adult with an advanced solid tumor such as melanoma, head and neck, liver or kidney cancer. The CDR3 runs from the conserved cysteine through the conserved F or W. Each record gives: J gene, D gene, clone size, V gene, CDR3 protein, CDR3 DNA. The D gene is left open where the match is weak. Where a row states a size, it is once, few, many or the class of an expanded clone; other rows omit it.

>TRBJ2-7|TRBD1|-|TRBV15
CATSRGRDRAYEQYF
TGTGCCACCAGCAGAGGCCGGGACAGGGCCTACGAGCAGTACTTC
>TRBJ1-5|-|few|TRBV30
CAWSAGDGQPQHF
TGTGCCTGGAGTGCGGGGGACGGTCAGCCCCAGCATTTT
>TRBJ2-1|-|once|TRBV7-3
CASSFGRHNNEQFF
TGTGCCAGCAGCTTCGGACGCCACAACAATGAGCAGTTCTTC
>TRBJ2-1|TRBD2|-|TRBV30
CAFHSGAGQFF
TGTGCCTTCCATAGCGGGGCGGGGCAGTTCTTC
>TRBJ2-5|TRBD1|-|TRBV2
CASLGTGRETQYF
TGTGCCAGCTTGGGGACAGGGAGAGAGACCCAGTACTTC
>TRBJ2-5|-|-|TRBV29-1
CSVEADFQETQYF
TGCAGCGTTGAAGCGGACTTCCAAGAGACCCAGTACTTC
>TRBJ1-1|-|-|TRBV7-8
CASSLALGPNTEAFF
TGTGCCAGCAGCTTAGCGCTAGGGCCTAACACTGAAGCTTTCTTT
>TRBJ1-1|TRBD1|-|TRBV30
CAWGKGQGLNTEAFF
TGTGCCTGGGGTAAGGGACAGGGCCTGAACACTGAAGCTTTCTTT
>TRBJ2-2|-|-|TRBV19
CASSPKAGKVTGELFF
TGTGCCAGTAGTCCAAAGGCAGGGAAGGTGACCGGGGAGCTGTTTTTT
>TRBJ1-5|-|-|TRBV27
CASSLLFGDQPQHF
TGTGCCAGCAGTTTACTCTTCGGGGATCAGCCCCAGCATTTT
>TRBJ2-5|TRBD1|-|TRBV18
CASSRRDRGPETQYF
TGTGCCAGCTCACGCCGGGACAGGGGGCCAGAGACCCAGTACTTC
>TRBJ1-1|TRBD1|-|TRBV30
CAWSHPGQMNTEAFF
TGTGCCTGGAGTCATCCGGGACAGATGAACACTGAAGCTTTCTTT
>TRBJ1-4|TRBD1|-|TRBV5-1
CASSLQGAGTANEKLFF
TGCGCCAGCAGCTTACAGGGAGCGGGGACAGCGAATGAAAAACTGTTTTTT
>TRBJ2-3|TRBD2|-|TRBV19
CASTPGRGSTDTQYF
TGTGCCAGTACCCCTGGGCGGGGGAGCACAGATACGCAGTATTTT